A selection of T cell receptor beta chains follows, all from one sample in a study of patients and donors after allogeneic stem cell transplantation. TCRdb reanalysed the RT-PCR reads using MiXCR and keeps one entry per CDR3 protein. In the table there are over 130,000 distinct CDR3 sequences, approximately 40% of which are singletons. Source material: blood, either unsorted or a sorted T cell fraction (not recorded which). The receptors derive from a human donor who was either an allogeneic HSCT recipient or a stem cell or donor lymphocyte infusion donor (not recorded which). It is not recorded whose cells these are; they may come from a transplant donor. Each CDR3 is given with its conserved first and last residue. Each record gives: V gene, CDR3 protein.

TRBV5-1	CASSAPGQEAFF
TRBV7-9	CARGDGLSGNTIYF
TRBV6-2/TRBV6-3	CASTRHPNTGELFF
TRBV2	CASIATGELFF
TRBV27	CASSLNSGDLGYGYTF
TRBV12-3/TRBV12-4	CASSLGAISYEQYF
TRBV12-3/TRBV12-4	CASSLFRAAGYGYTF
TRBV29-1	CSAHRTSGGAEQFF
TRBV27	CASSFIESTDTQYF
TRBV12-3/TRBV12-4	CASTGTGGADTQYF
TRBV20-1	CSARSGGDSPLHF
TRBV5-1	CASSPDLSTGELFF
TRBV10-3	CAISDQLAGDTEAFF
TRBV20-1	CSARHPRGNEQFF
TRBV5-8	CASATGTISGNTIYF
TRBV24-1	CATSAGQGFGQPQHF
TRBV10-3	CAISESRTSVYNEQFF
TRBV7-8	CASSLARGVTQPQHF
TRBV20-1	CSAEGNTEAFF
TRBV6-5	CASSYSWMNTEAFF
TRBV7-9	CASSPGRRTEAFF
TRBV12-3/TRBV12-4	CASSLTGRLQANAEAFF
TRBV7-6	CASSRRQGLGNTIYF
TRBV13	CASSGTPNTEAFF
TRBV5-5	CASSYQQGALTDTQYF
TRBV25-1	CASSEGGDRAQRLFF
TRBV4-3	CASSQPYTTGNTGELFF
TRBV12-3/TRBV12-4	CATQAGTGVGSNQPQHF
TRBV18	CASSPGRGSTDTQYF
TRBV5-1	CASNTGTPNTGELFF
TRBV12-3/TRBV12-4	CASGLLGGQYF
TRBV6-5	CASSRGHSQPQHF
TRBV11-2	CASSSPTLGQANGYTF
TRBV5-1	CASSLRTGVSDEQYF
TRBV12-3/TRBV12-4	CASSPRRGANSPLHF
TRBV7-9	CASSLPALTEAFF
TRBV10-3	CAISEATTGGGPQHF
TRBV12-3/TRBV12-4	CASSLSATTDTQYF
TRBV6-5	CASSYAGRSQPQHF
TRBV15	CATLGQGSTEAFF
TRBV12-3/TRBV12-4	CASSYPGQGGTYEQYF
TRBV7-9	CASAHGTERVGYGYTF
TRBV5-1	CASSFWGRGPDYGYTF
TRBV6-2/TRBV6-3	CASSYPPTDTQYF
TRBV7-9	CASSPAGSGTDTQYF
TRBV9	CASSAGAYSGNTIYF
TRBV4-2	CASSQKGGQAWNYGYTF
TRBV28	CASILQMANTEAFF
TRBV5-5	CASSTGTGAYQPQHF
TRBV5-1	CASSLGPLKNIQYF
TRBV27	CASSPGREASGNTIYF
TRBV5-1	CASSLAGFAEAFF
TRBV19	CASSIEAGTARNTEAFF
TRBV10-3	CAAGPGETQYF
TRBV12-3/TRBV12-4	CASSLAGGKTEAFF
TRBV20-1	CSAREQGAQPQHF
TRBV7-3	CASSPRLVTGKDTQYF
TRBV12-3/TRBV12-4	CASTPLGGNTEAFF
TRBV27	CASSNDRGVYGYTF